These 10 T cell receptor beta chains came from one sample sequenced in a study of cytomegalovirus exposure and HLA in healthy donors. PCR employed 60 Vbeta and 13 Jbeta primers. The repertoire was sequenced with immunoSEQ multiplex PCR; TCRdb's copy has only in-frame clones and lacks some. The sample shows under 150,000 clones, around three quarters of them seen only once. Sequenced material: PBMCs. The origin of the receptors is a man aged 25 to 45 in good health and CMV-seropositive.

This clone came up a few times. V gene TRBV13 combines with J gene TRBJ2-2, with D possibly being TRBD2 (5 bases). Trimming removed 6 bases at V and 4 bases at J, with 9 bases between. Germline V gene data show CDR1 as PRHDT and CDR2 as FYEKMQ (reference sequence). This CDR3 has 13 residues. The CDR3 loop reads CASRTGFTGELFF. CDR3 DNA: TGTGCCAGCAGAACGGGGTTCACCGGGGAGCTGTTTTTT. The whole variable domain, remainder taken from reference TRBV13 and TRBJ2-2, is AAGVIQSPRHLIKEKRETATLKCYPIPRHDTVYWYQQGPGQDPQFLISFYEKMQSDKGSIPDRFSAQQFSDYHSELNMSSLELGDSALYFCASRTGFTGELFFGEGSRLTVL.

In its sample, this clone was seen once. This rearrangement joins TRBV7-9 to TRBJ1-5; TRBD1 aligns across 11 bases. Germline assignment: CDR1 SEHNR and CDR2 FQNEAQ (reference sequence). CDR3 length: 16 residues. Trimming took 4 bases from V and 6 from J; bases not matched to a gene: 8. Written as DNA, the CDR3 is TGTGCCAGCAGCTACACCGGGACAGGGGGGACTCAGCCCCAGCATTTT. Residues: CASSYTGTGGTQPQHF.

This sequence joins TRBV7-9 and TRBJ1-1; the D is unclear. CDR3 length: 14 residues. From germline, CDR1 is SEHNR and CDR2 FQNEAQ (reference sequence). V was pared by 1 base and J by 1 base, with 7 bases between. The CDR3 spells CASSLGSWNTEAFF. The CDR3 DNA is TGTGCCAGCAGCTTAGGTTCGTGGAACACTGAAGCTTTCTTT.

This sequence joins TRBV27 and TRBJ1-2; TRBD1 is a possible D gene (5 bases). Deletions cut 6 bases from V and 6 bases from J, with 11 bases between. Germline V gene lookup returns CDR1 MNHEY and CDR2 SMNVEV (reference sequence). The CDR3 totals 12 residues. The DNA of the CDR3 is TGTGCCAGCAGCGGGGGAGGCCATGGCTACACCTTC. Its protein is CASSGGGHGYTF.

The rearrangement links TRBV7-3 to TRBJ2-1; D is perhaps TRBD2 (6 bases). CDR3 length equals 17 residues. V shed 1 base and J shed 6 bases, with 19 bases lying between them. Germline V CDR1 and CDR2: SGHTA, FQGTGA. CDR3 DNA: TGTGCCAGCAGCTTAAGGCCTCGGGGGACCCCCATCAATGAGCAGTTCTTC. Protein sequence: CASSLRPRGTPINEQFF.

The rearrangement uses TRBV15 and TRBJ2-3; 10 bases line up with TRBD2. Germline V gene lookup returns CDR1 LNHNV and CDR2 YYDKDF (reference sequence). The V and J ends lost 8 bases and 3 bases, in that order; junction bases with no gene match: 5. The CDR3 has 14 residues. The CDR3 coding sequence is TGTGCCACCCGACTAGCGGGTGGGACAGATACGCAGTATTTT. Residues: CATRLAGGTDTQYF.

The chain couples TRBV9 to TRBJ2-6; no reliable D call. V lost 0 bases and J lost 0, with 16 bases in between. CDR1 and CDR2 (germline): SGDLS, YYNGEE. The CDR3 totals 19 residues. CDR3 DNA: TGTGCCAGCAGCGTAGTAGATAGTCCGTTCCCCTCTGGGGCCAACGTCCTGACTTTC. Its protein is CASSVVDSPFPSGANVLTF.

V is TRBV6-5 and J is TRBJ2-3, with 9 bases that match TRBD2. Looked up from germline, CDR1 is MNHEY and CDR2 is SVGAGI. The CDR3 runs to 15 residues. J gave up 6 bases and V 0 bases, and 4 bases lay outside the gene matches. CDR3 in amino acids: CASSYSAGGLDTQYF. As DNA, the CDR3 is TGTGCCAGCAGTTACTCGGCGGGGGGGCTGGATACGCAGTATTTT.

This clone was seen just once. The rearrangement joins TRBV4-3 to TRBJ1-5, with D possibly being TRBD1 (5 bases). CDR1 and CDR2 from the germline V gene are LGHNA and YSLEER. The ends were cut back, 0 bases at V and 6 bases at J, with 12 bases in the middle. The CDR3 contains 15 residues. CDR3 region: CASSQDRDSSQPQHF. DNA for the CDR3: TGCGCCAGCAGCCAAGATCGTGACAGTTCTCAGCCCCAGCATTTT.

The V gene is TRBV4-1, the J gene TRBJ2-5; perhaps TRBD1 as D (6 bases). TRBJ2-7 matches the DNA end more closely, so the J call is doubtful. The CDR3 runs to 13 residues. Germline CDR1 reads MGHRA; CDR2 reads YSYEKL. The CDR3 DNA sequence: TGCGCCAGCAGCCGGGACACCTCCTACGAGCAGTACTTC. This encodes CASSRDTSYEQYF.